The 25 T cell receptor beta chains listed next were all sequenced from one sample in a study of T cell responses to AZD1222 COVID-19 vaccine. Method: immunoSEQ multiplex PCR; TCRdb's copy keeps in-frame clones and lacks some. The sample has 130,000 to 150,000 clones; approximately 90% are singletons. The specimen was peripheral blood, collected on day 0 of AZD1222 vaccination. The source is an adult in good health.

The V call is TRBV6-5, the J call TRBJ1-2; TRBD1 might be the D (6 bases). V was cut by 8 bases and J by 5 bases, with 15 bases left in between. CDR1 is MNHEY, CDR2 SVGAGI, per germline. CDR3 length: 13 amino acids. Here the CDR3 DNA reads TGTGCCAGCGGAGAGGCAGGGGCTTATGGCTACACCTTC. Translating gives CASGEAGAYGYTF.

For this clone: Relative to the germline gene, one junction end is altered; a read error may explain this. V and J are TRBV18 and TRBJ2-4, with 10 bases lining up with TRBD1. CDR3 length: 12 amino acids. Germline CDR1 KGHSH, CDR2 LQKENI. As DNA, the CDR3 is TGTGCCAGCTCACCGGGACAGGGGCAACCGTGCTTC. Translating it yields CASSPGQGQPCF.

CDR3 sequence: CASSYGVGGNNEQFF. The CDR3 DNA reads TGTGCCAGCAGTTACGGTGTAGGGGGTAACAATGAGCAGTTCTTC. V is TRBV6-6 and J is TRBJ2-1; possible D gene TRBD1, 6 bases. CDR3 length: 15 residues. CDR1 is MNHNY and CDR2 is SVGAGI in the germline V gene (reference sequence). V was trimmed by 2 bases and J by 5 bases, leaving 13 bases between them.

The chain is built from TRBV19 and TRBJ2-7; D possibly corresponds to TRBD2 (5 bases). Germline CDR1 reads LNHDA; CDR2 reads SQIVND (reference sequence). There are 15 residues in the CDR3. V lost 3 bases, J lost 2 bases, and 14 bases lay in between. The CDR3 is CASSMTVSGAYEQYF. In DNA form, the CDR3 reads TGTGCCAGTAGTATGACGGTCTCCGGGGCCTACGAGCAGTACTTC.

V is TRBV4-3 and J is TRBJ2-5; 16 bases line up with TRBD2. The germline V gene has CDR1 LGHNA and CDR2 YSLEER. The V gene end was trimmed by 0 bases and the J gene end by 3 bases; junction bases not matched to a gene: 7. CDR3 length: 19 residues. CDR3 in amino acids: CASSQDRGTSGRVKETQYF. The CDR3 nucleotides read TGCGCCAGCAGCCAAGATAGGGGGACTAGCGGGAGGGTAAAAGAGACCCAGTACTTC.

V gene TRBV9 combines with J gene TRBJ2-7; a weak D match, TRBD1 (5 bases). This CDR3 comprises 14 residues. Germline V gene data show CDR1 as SGDLS and CDR2 as YYNGEE. The ends were cut back, 4 bases at V and 3 bases at J, with 14 bases in the middle. The CDR3 sequence: CASSPPGRDYEQYF. The CDR3 nucleotides read TGTGCCAGCAGCCCACCAGGCAGGGACTACGAGCAGTACTTC.

The sample holds a few counts of this clone. The gene calls are TRBV6-2 or TRBV6-3 and TRBJ2-7, with 7 bases identical to TRBD1. CDR3 length equals 14 residues. Per the germline V gene, CDR1 is MNHEY and CDR2 is SVGEGT. The junction had 1 base not matched to a gene; V was cut back by 2 bases and J by 0 bases. The CDR3 spells CASSYGDSSYEQYF. CDR3 DNA sequence: TGTGCCAGCAGTTACGGGGACAGCTCCTACGAGCAGTACTTC.

The chain couples TRBV11-3 to TRBJ1-2; 8 bases are shared with TRBD1. The junction had 5 bases not matched to a gene; V was cut back by 4 bases and J by 4 bases. CDR3 length: 14 residues. Germline CDR1 SGHNT, CDR2 YENEEA. In DNA form, the CDR3 reads TGTGCCAGCAGCTGGGCAGGACAGGGCTATGGCTACACCTTC. This sequence encodes CASSWAGQGYGYTF. The full variable domain, its missing parts supplied by reference TRBV11-3 and TRBJ1-2, is EAGVVQSPRYKIIEKKQPVAFWCNPISGHNTLYWYLQNLGQGPELLIRYENEEAVDDSQLPKDRFSAERLKGVDSTLKIQPAELGDSAVYLCASSWAGQGYGYTFGSGTRLTVV.

The gene calls are TRBV27 and TRBJ1-5; no reliable D call. This CDR3 has 13 residues. V lost 7 bases and J lost 3, with 10 bases in between. From germline, CDR1 is MNHEY and CDR2 SMNVEV (reference sequence). The CDR3 DNA is TGTGCCAGCACCACCCGTTTCAATCAGCCCCAGCATTTT. This gives the protein CASTTRFNQPQHF.

The rearrangement links TRBV27 to TRBJ1-1; D is ambiguous. This CDR3 comprises 13 residues. V was cut by 3 bases and J by 3 bases, with 8 bases left in between. Germline V CDR1 and CDR2: MNHEY, SMNVEV (reference sequence). The CDR3: CASSFLGDTEAFF. The DNA of the CDR3 is TGTGCCAGCAGTTTTCTCGGGGACACTGAAGCTTTCTTT.

CDR3 loop: CASSLEASGIETQYF. The CDR3 DNA sequence: TGCGCCAGCAGCTTGGAGGCTAGCGGGATAGAGACCCAGTACTTC. The V call is TRBV5-1, the J call TRBJ2-5, with 9 nucleotides matching TRBD2. Looked up from germline, CDR1 is SGHRS and CDR2 is YFSETQ. CDR3 length equals 15 residues. Trimming at V came to 0 bases and at J to 4 bases, leaving 4 bases not matched to a gene.

The chain links TRBV3-1 (or the pseudogene TRBV3-2) to TRBJ1-5, with 8 bases matching TRBD1. CDR3 length: 14 amino acids. Trimming cost V 0 bases and J 9 bases; bases outside gene matches: 4. Germline V CDR1 and CDR2: LGHDT, YNNKEL (reference sequence). CDR3 nucleotides: TGTGCCAGCAGCCAAGAACAGGGGGTGAGGCCCCAGCATTTT. Translation: CASSQEQGVRPQHF.

This chain connects TRBV2 to TRBJ2-5; 9 bases map to TRBD2. There are 14 residues in the CDR3. V lost 9 bases, J lost 3 bases, and 8 bases stayed unmatched. Looked up from germline, CDR1 is SNHLY and CDR2 is FYNNEI. CDR3 sequence: CARHLAGRKETQYF. The CDR3 region has the DNA TGTGCCAGACACCTAGCGGGGAGAAAAGAGACCCAGTACTTC.

This chain uses TRBV2 with TRBJ1-5; a possible D gene is TRBD1 (5 bases). Deletions cut 2 bases from V and 7 bases from J, with 15 bases between. The CDR3 is 15 residues long. Germline lookup yields CDR1 SNHLY and CDR2 FYNNEI. Here the CDR3 reads CASSERSGWGQPQHF. DNA for the CDR3: TGTGCCAGCAGTGAAAGGTCAGGGTGGGGGCAGCCCCAGCATTTT.

A remark on this clone: This same CDR3 is encoded by further DNA sequences in the sample. The V and J genes are TRBV6-5 and TRBJ1-5; 7 nucleotides match TRBD1. Trimming removed 6 bases from V and 6 bases from J; junction bases left unmatched: 5. CDR1 and CDR2 (germline): MNHEY, SVGAGI. The CDR3 contains 13 residues. The CDR3 region is CASSRQGSQPQHF. In DNA, the CDR3 is TGTGCCAGCAGCCGACAGGGAAGTCAGCCCCAGCATTTT.

This clone was found a few times. J is TRBJ2-1 and V is TRBV2; no clear D gene. V was pared by 2 bases and J by 2 bases, with 4 bases between. Germline V gene data show CDR1 as SNHLY and CDR2 as FYNNEI. The CDR3 is 13 residues long. The CDR3 region is CASSERAYNEQFF. In DNA, the CDR3 is TGTGCCAGCAGTGAACGGGCCTACAATGAGCAGTTCTTC.

The V and J genes are TRBV29-1 and TRBJ2-7, with a weak D call TRBD1 (5 bases). The CDR3 has 16 amino acids. CDR1 is SQVTM, CDR2 ANQGSEA, per germline. Trimming stripped 4 bases from V and 2 bases from J, with 21 bases between. The CDR3 reads CSVGTRTEKSTYEQYF. The CDR3 DNA reads as TGCAGCGTTGGGACAAGAACCGAGAAGTCAACCTACGAGCAGTACTTC.

The genes are TRBV7-2 and TRBJ2-1; 8 bases line up with TRBD1. The CDR3 sequence is 14 residues long. Germline assignment: CDR1 SGHTA and CDR2 FQGNSA. The ends lost 5 bases at V and 6 bases at J; junction bases unmatched: 6. CDR3 amino acids: CASSLRTGSNEQFF. For the CDR3, the DNA is TGTGCCAGCAGCCTACGGACAGGGAGCAATGAGCAGTTCTTC.

A word on this clone: The identical CDR3 is also encoded by other nucleotide sequences in the sample. The V and J genes are TRBV7-2 and TRBJ1-5, with a tentative D call TRBD1 (6 bases). V was clipped by 3 bases and J by 7 bases, with 10 bases between them. Germline V CDR1 and CDR2: SGHTA, FQGNSA. The CDR3 totals 13 residues. In DNA form, the CDR3 reads TGTGCCAGCAGCTTGAGGGGGGCCCAGCCCCAGCATTTT. It codes for CASSLRGAQPQHF.

The chain employs TRBV6-5 and TRBJ1-2; unclear D gene. Trimming removed 6 bases from V and 6 bases from J, with 17 bases in between. Germline values: CDR1 MNHEY, CDR2 SVGAGI. This CDR3 region has 14 residues. CDR3 loop: CASSQLSGQDGYTF. Here the CDR3 DNA reads TGTGCCAGCAGCCAATTGTCGGGCCAGGATGGCTACACCTTC.

The chain uses TRBV11-3 and TRBJ1-1, with D possibly matching TRBD1 (6 bases). V was shortened by 3 bases and J by 4 bases, with 18 bases between the two germline ends. CDR1 is SGHNT, CDR2 YENEEA, per germline. The CDR3 is 16 residues long. The CDR3 nucleotides are TGTGCCAGCAGCTTTAATATGGGGGCTAGTGGCACTGAAGCTTTCTTT. Encoded protein: CASSFNMGASGTEAFF.

The V gene is TRBV24-1, the J gene TRBJ2-1, with D perhaps TRBD2 (6 bases). CDR3 length: 13 residues. The ends were cut back, 7 bases at V and 6 bases at J, with 12 bases in the middle. Germline V CDR1 and CDR2: KGHDR, SFDVKD. The CDR3 nucleotides are TGTGCCACCAGGGGGACTGTAAGCAATGAGCAGTTCTTC. It yields the protein CATRGTVSNEQFF.

This sequence joins TRBV5-1 and TRBJ1-1; a possible D gene is TRBD1 (6 bases). CDR1 and CDR2 (germline): SGHRS, YFSETQ. This CDR3 is 15 amino acids long. The V end was cut by 0 bases, the J end by 5 bases, with 14 bases between. CDR3 coding DNA: TGCGCCAGCAGCTTGGCGCAGGGGAAGGGTACTGAAGCTTTCTTT. It specifies CASSLAQGKGTEAFF. The full variable domain, in which reference TRBV5-1 and TRBJ1-1 provide the parts outside the CDR3, is KAGVTQTPRYLIKTRGQQVTLSCSPISGHRSVSWYQQTPGQGLQFLFEYFSETQRNKGNFPGRFSGRQFSNSRSEMNVSTLELGDSALYLCASSLAQGKGTEAFFGQGTRLTVV.

V and J are TRBV4-3 and TRBJ2-7; 7 nucleotides align to TRBD2. With 0 bases clipped from V and 4 bases from J, the junction kept 18 bases outside the gene matches. The V gene's germline CDR1 is LGHNA and CDR2 YSLEER. CDR3 length: 19 amino acids. CDR3 region: CASSQDRVGGTPHFYEQYF. CDR3 sequence (DNA): TGCGCCAGCAGCCAAGATCGGGTGGGGGGGACCCCTCACTTTTACGAGCAGTACTTC.

The CDR3 spells CAINGVVGSPLHF. DNA of the CDR3: TGTGCCATCAATGGGGTCGTGGGATCACCCCTCCACTTT. V and J are TRBV10-3 and TRBJ1-6, with D hard to call. The length of the CDR3 is 13 residues. Germline V gene lookup returns CDR1 ENHRY and CDR2 SYGVKD. V was cut by 7 bases and J by 10 bases, with 14 bases left in between.